The clone carrying this TCR beta chain was detected once. The source of the sample is a study of blood T cell repertoires in COVID-19. Across the whole study: The United States, Italy and Spain provided the acute and convalescent COVID-19 samples. From T cells, B-cell-depleted T cells, or PBMCs came the material, which was cDNA or gDNA.

The CDR3 sequence is 17 residues long. J lost 0 bases, V lost 10 bases, and 11 bases had no gene match. Germline-derived CDR1 and CDR2 are MNHEY and SMNVEV (reference sequence). The authors' processing: By means of reference gene primer amplification, nucleated cell counts were estimated. TCRdb's copy holds only in-frame clones and misses some; the assay was immunoSEQ multiplex PCR. V and J calls plus clone size are reproduced from that table; the DNA served to infer D and trimming. The sample contains 110,000 or so clones, 70% to 85% of which appear only once. The clonotype originates from a woman aged 40 to 49 with acute or convalescent COVID-19. V usage is TRBV27 and J usage is TRBJ1-5; 11 bases match TRBD1. The sequencing sample was made of peripheral blood. The CDR3 reads CATRPGQGVYSNQPQHF. In nucleotides, the CDR3 is TGTGCCACCAGACCGGGACAGGGGGTATATAGCAATCAGCCCCAGCATTTT.